Listed below are T cell receptor beta chains from one sample, sequenced in a study of cytomegalovirus exposure and HLA in healthy donors. Data came from immunoSEQ multiplex PCR; TCRdb stores just in-frame clones and leaves some out. The table lists 200,000 to 250,000 clones, 65% to 90% of them singletons. Sequenced sample: PBMCs. These receptors were collected from a girl aged 10-17 years in good health and CMV-seronegative. Each CDR3 is given with its conserved first and last residue. Fields, in order: clone size, J gene, D gene, V gene, CDR3 protein, CDR3 DNA. D genes are given only for firm matches. Clone size is stated in some rows and not others, as once, few, many or a class when expanded.

clone size: once
J gene: TRBJ2-3
D gene: TRBD2
V gene: TRBV5-1
CDR3 protein: CASSLIPSGIQRGLDTQYF
CDR3 DNA: TGCGCCAGCAGCTTGATTCCTAGCGGGATACAGAGGGGGCTGGATACGCAGTATTTT

clone size: NA
J gene: TRBJ1-2
D gene: TRBD1
V gene: TRBV27
CDR3 protein: CASSRGQERTNYGYTF
CDR3 DNA: TGTGCCAGCAGTCGTGGACAGGAACGGACTAACTATGGCTACACCTTC

clone size: NA
J gene: TRBJ2-1
D gene: TRBD2
V gene: TRBV5-6
CDR3 protein: CASSFGTSGSVFF
CDR3 DNA: TGTGCCAGCAGCTTCGGGACTAGCGGGAGTGTGTTCTTC

clone size: NA
J gene: TRBJ2-1
D gene: TRBD2
V gene: TRBV30
CDR3 protein: CALLAGGSNEQFF
CDR3 DNA: TGTGCCTTATTAGCGGGGGGGAGTAATGAGCAGTTCTTC

clone size: NA
J gene: TRBJ1-1
D gene: NA
V gene: TRBV13
CDR3 protein: CASSLGFAEAFF
CDR3 DNA: TGTGCCAGCAGCTTAGGTTTCGCTGAAGCTTTCTTT

clone size: NA
J gene: TRBJ1-5
D gene: NA
V gene: TRBV28
CDR3 protein: CAASNGGGNSPPQHF
CDR3 DNA: TGTGCAGCATCAAACGGCGGGGGAAATTCTCCGCCCCAGCATTTT

clone size: NA
J gene: TRBJ1-2
D gene: NA
V gene: TRBV6-5
CDR3 protein: CASSYSKPGDGYTF
CDR3 DNA: TGTGCCAGCAGTTACTCGAAGCCAGGGGACGGCTACACCTTC

clone size: NA
J gene: TRBJ1-1
D gene: TRBD1
V gene: TRBV7-8
CDR3 protein: CASSLPRQGSNTEAFF
CDR3 DNA: TGTGCCAGCAGCTTACCCCGACAGGGGTCGAACACTGAAGCTTTCTTT

clone size: few
J gene: TRBJ1-1
D gene: TRBD1
V gene: TRBV27
CDR3 protein: CASSIDRGKNTEAFF
CDR3 DNA: TGTGCCAGCAGCATAGACAGGGGCAAAAACACTGAAGCTTTCTTT

clone size: NA
J gene: TRBJ1-5
D gene: TRBD1
V gene: TRBV28
CDR3 protein: CASSLGTGVDQPQHF
CDR3 DNA: TGTGCCAGCAGTTTGGGGACAGGGGTTGATCAGCCCCAGCATTTT

clone size: NA
J gene: TRBJ2-3
D gene: NA
V gene: TRBV7-2
CDR3 protein: CASSLPRVGGGGFRYTQYF
CDR3 DNA: TGTGCCAGCAGCTTACCGCGGGTGGGGGGGGGCGGATTCCGTTATACGCAGTATTTT

clone size: NA
J gene: TRBJ1-5
D gene: TRBD1
V gene: TRBV19
CDR3 protein: CASRMTGYQPQHF
CDR3 DNA: TGTGCCAGCAGGATGACAGGGTACCAGCCCCAGCATTTT

clone size: NA
J gene: TRBJ2-7
D gene: TRBD2
V gene: TRBV7-9
CDR3 protein: CASSSGLAAYEQYF
CDR3 DNA: TGTGCCAGCAGCTCAGGACTAGCGGCGTACGAGCAGTACTTC

clone size: NA
J gene: TRBJ2-5
D gene: TRBD1
V gene: TRBV27
CDR3 protein: CASTTRQGSRETQYF
CDR3 DNA: TGTGCCAGCACCACTAGACAGGGGTCAAGAGAGACCCAGTACTTC

clone size: NA
J gene: TRBJ2-6
D gene: NA
V gene: TRBV9
CDR3 protein: CASSSSQISGANVLTF
CDR3 DNA: TGTGCCAGCAGCTCCTCTCAGATCTCTGGGGCCAACGTCCTGACTTTC

clone size: NA
J gene: TRBJ1-1
D gene: TRBD1
V gene: TRBV19
CDR3 protein: CASSTGTANTEAFF
CDR3 DNA: TGTGCCAGTAGTACCGGGACAGCCAACACTGAAGCTTTCTTT

clone size: NA
J gene: TRBJ2-7
D gene: NA
V gene: TRBV11-2
CDR3 protein: CASSPQDSSYEQYF
CDR3 DNA: TGTGCCAGCAGCCCTCAGGACAGCTCCTACGAGCAGTACTTC

clone size: NA
J gene: TRBJ1-2
D gene: NA
V gene: TRBV6-6
CDR3 protein: CASSYSSADRNYGYTF
CDR3 DNA: TGTGCCAGCAGTTACTCGAGTGCTGACAGGAACTATGGCTACACCTTC

clone size: once
J gene: TRBJ2-5
D gene: NA
V gene: TRBV12-1
CDR3 protein: CASSLLYGGREETQYF
CDR3 DNA: TGTGCCAGCAGCCTTCTTTATGGCGGGAGGGAAGAGACCCAGTACTTC

clone size: NA
J gene: TRBJ2-2
D gene: TRBD2
V gene: TRBV6-1
CDR3 protein: CASSEASGRPTGELFF
CDR3 DNA: TGTGCCAGCAGTGAGGCTAGCGGGAGGCCCACCGGGGAGCTGTTTTTT

clone size: NA
J gene: TRBJ1-4
D gene: NA
V gene: TRBV28
CDR3 protein: CASSPSLQGSNEKLFF
CDR3 DNA: TGTGCCAGCAGTCCATCCTTACAGGGTTCGAATGAAAAACTGTTTTTT

clone size: once
J gene: TRBJ1-2
D gene: TRBD1
V gene: TRBV7-2
CDR3 protein: CASSPQGQANYGYTF
CDR3 DNA: TGTGCCAGCAGCCCTCAAGGACAGGCCAACTATGGCTACACCTTC

clone size: few
J gene: TRBJ1-1
D gene: NA
V gene: TRBV18
CDR3 protein: CASSPRGTFTLKAFF
CDR3 DNA: TGTGCCAGCTCACCACGCGGGACTTTCACCCTGAAAGCTTTCTTT